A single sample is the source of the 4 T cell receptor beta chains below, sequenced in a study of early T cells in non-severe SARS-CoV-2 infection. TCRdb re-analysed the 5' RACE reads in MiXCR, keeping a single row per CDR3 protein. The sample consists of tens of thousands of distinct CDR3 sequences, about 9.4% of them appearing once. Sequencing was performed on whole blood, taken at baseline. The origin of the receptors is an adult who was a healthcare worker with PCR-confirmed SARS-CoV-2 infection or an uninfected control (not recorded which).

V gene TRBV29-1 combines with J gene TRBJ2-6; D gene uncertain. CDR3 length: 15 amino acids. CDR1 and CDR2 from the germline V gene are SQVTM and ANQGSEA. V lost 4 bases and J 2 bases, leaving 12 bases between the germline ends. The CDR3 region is CSVVLVNTGANVLTF. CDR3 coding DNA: TGCAGCGTTGTTTTGGTCAACACTGGGGCCAACGTCCTGACTTTC.

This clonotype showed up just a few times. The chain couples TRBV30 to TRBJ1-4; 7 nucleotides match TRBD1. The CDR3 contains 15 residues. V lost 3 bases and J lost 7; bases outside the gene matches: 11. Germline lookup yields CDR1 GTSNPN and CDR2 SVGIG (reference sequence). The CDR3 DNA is TGTGCCTGGAGCCTGAGCGGGACAGAAGTTGAAAAACTGTTTTTT. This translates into CAWSLSGTEVEKLFF.

CDR3 nucleotides: TGTGCCAGCAGCAAACTAGCGGGAGGGCCGGCAGATACGCAGTATTTT. Translated: CASSKLAGGPADTQYF. This chain joins TRBV28 and TRBJ2-3; 13 bases match TRBD2. The CDR3 covers 16 residues. Looked up from germline, CDR1 is MDHEN and CDR2 is SYDVKM. J gave up 4 bases and V 6 bases, and 7 bases lay outside the gene matches. Full variable domain (remainder filled in from reference TRBV28 and TRBJ2-3): DVKVTQSSRYLVKRTGEKVFLECVQDMDHENMFWYRQDPGLGLRLIYFSYDVKMKEKGDIPEGYSVSREKKERFSLILESASTNQTSMYLCASSKLAGGPADTQYFGPGTRLTVL.

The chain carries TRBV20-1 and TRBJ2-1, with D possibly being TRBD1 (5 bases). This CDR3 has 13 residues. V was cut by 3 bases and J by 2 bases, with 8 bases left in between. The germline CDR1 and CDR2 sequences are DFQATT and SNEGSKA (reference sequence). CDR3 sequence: CSARADTYNEQFF. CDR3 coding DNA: TGCAGTGCTAGGGCGGACACCTACAATGAGCAGTTCTTC.